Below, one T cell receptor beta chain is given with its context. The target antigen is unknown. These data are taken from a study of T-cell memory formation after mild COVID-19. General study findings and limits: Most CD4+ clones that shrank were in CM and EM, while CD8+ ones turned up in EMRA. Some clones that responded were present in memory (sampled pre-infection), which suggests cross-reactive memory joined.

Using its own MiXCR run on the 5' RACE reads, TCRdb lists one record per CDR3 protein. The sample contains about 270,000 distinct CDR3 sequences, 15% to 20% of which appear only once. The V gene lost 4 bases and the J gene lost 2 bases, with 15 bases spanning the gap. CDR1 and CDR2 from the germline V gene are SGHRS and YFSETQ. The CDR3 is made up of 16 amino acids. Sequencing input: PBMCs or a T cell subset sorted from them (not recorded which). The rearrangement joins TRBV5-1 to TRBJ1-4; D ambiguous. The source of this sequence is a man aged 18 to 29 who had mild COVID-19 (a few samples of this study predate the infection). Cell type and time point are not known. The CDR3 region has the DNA TGCGCCAGCAGCCCGGGCTCCCGGACTACTAATGAAAAACTGTTTTTT. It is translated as CASSPGSRTTNEKLFF.